Each of the 9 T cell receptor beta chains below was sequenced from the same sample in a study of blood T cells in healthy people across ages. Through a sample-barcoded 5' primer and a J-beta primer mix, a second PCR was run for roughly 6 to 11 cycles. From the 5' RACE reads, TCRdb called clonotypes with MiXCR, one entry per CDR3 protein. The sample yields almost 1 million distinct CDR3 sequences, just over 50% seen once. The sample consisted of blood. The receptor set was obtained from a woman aged 55-69 years in good health.

This clonotype has only one observation. The chain is built from TRBV7-9 and TRBJ2-7; 11 nucleotides line up with TRBD2. With the DNA end fitting TRBJ2-5 better, the J assignment may be wrong. The CDR3 has 16 residues. Germline V gene sequence: CDR1 SEHNR, CDR2 FQNEAQ (reference sequence). The chain's CDR3 is CASSSTSGRGYETQYF. Written as DNA, the CDR3 is TGTGCCAGCAGCTCAACTAGCGGGAGAGGTTATGAGACCCAGTACTTC.

The rearrangement joins TRBV20-1 to TRBJ2-3; either TRBD1 or TRBD2 may fit D (5 bases each). Trimming removed 2 bases at V and 2 bases at J, with 14 bases between. The CDR3 length is 15 residues. Germline V lookup: CDR1 DFQATT, CDR2 SNEGSKA (reference sequence). The DNA of the CDR3 is TGCAGTGCTAGATCCGCCCGGGACCCCACAGATACGCAGTATTTT. As protein: CSARSARDPTDTQYF.

The chain combines TRBV20-1 with TRBJ2-7; 8 bases fit TRBD1. V dropped 5 bases and J dropped 4; count of bases not matched to a gene: 10. The CDR3 length is 14 residues. Germline V lookup: CDR1 DFQATT, CDR2 SNEGSKA (reference sequence). CDR3 residues: CSAYSGGTWYEQYF. DNA of the CDR3: TGCAGTGCTTACTCAGGGGGCACCTGGTACGAGCAGTACTTC.

This clonotype has more than one count but fewer than ten. The chain is built from TRBV29-1 and TRBJ2-5, with D perhaps matching TRBD1 (6 bases). Trimming shortened V by 4 bases and J by 4 bases, and 10 bases separated the two germline ends. The length of the CDR3 is 12 residues. Germline lookup yields CDR1 SQVTM and CDR2 ANQGSEA. The CDR3: CSVALTGETQYF. DNA for the CDR3: TGCAGCGTTGCACTGACAGGAGAGACCCAGTACTTC. Full variable domain (missing parts from reference TRBV29-1 and TRBJ2-5): SAVISQKPSRDICQRGTSLTIQCQVDSQVTMMFWYRQQPGQSLTLIATANQGSEATYESGFVIDKFPISRPNLTFSTLTVSNMSPEDSSIYLCSVALTGETQYFGPGTRLLVL.

The J gene is TRBJ2-7, the V gene TRBV24-1; no definite D call. Germline V CDR1 and CDR2: KGHDR, SFDVKD. Trimming removed 5 bases at V and 6 bases at J, with 10 bases between. CDR3 size: 12 residues. CDR3 region: CATSGPIGEQYF. CDR3 coding DNA: TGTGCCACCAGTGGCCCTATAGGCGAGCAGTACTTC.

Only a few counts were recorded for this clonotype. CDR3 nucleotide sequence: TGTGCCAGCAGCCCCGGACAGGGTGGGGTGTATGAGCAGTTCTTC. Translating it yields CASSPGQGGVYEQFF. The V call is TRBV7-9, the J call TRBJ2-1; 8 nucleotides match TRBD1. This CDR3 has 15 amino acids. Germline lookup yields CDR1 SEHNR and CDR2 FQNEAQ (reference sequence). The J segment lost 8 bases and the V segment lost 5 bases, leaving 11 bases of the junction unmatched.

V usage is TRBV6-6 and J usage is TRBJ1-2, with 7 bases lining up with TRBD1. The V gene end was trimmed by 2 bases and the J gene end by 2 bases; junction bases not matched to a gene: 5. The CDR3 sequence is 15 residues long. Germline V gene sequence: CDR1 MNHNY, CDR2 SVGAGI (reference sequence). CDR3 region: CASSYNPTGNYGYTF. The CDR3 coding sequence is TGTGCCAGCAGTTACAATCCGACAGGGAACTATGGCTACACCTTC.

V and J are TRBV6-4 and TRBJ2-3; D could derive from TRBD1 or TRBD2 (5 bases each). The CDR3 spans 16 residues. Trimming pared 6 bases from V and 2 bases from J, leaving 18 bases between. The germline gives CDR1 MRHNA, CDR2 SNTAGT. CDR3: CASSLSGTGPTDTQYF. The CDR3 DNA is TGTGCCAGCAGCCTTTCCGGGACCGGGCCCACAGATACGCAGTATTTT.

This chain links TRBV20-1 with TRBJ2-4, with 7 bases matching TRBD1. The CDR3 runs 13 residues. CDR1 and CDR2 (germline): DFQATT, SNEGSKA (reference sequence). V was clipped by 6 bases and J by 5 bases; unmatched bases: 7. The CDR3 reads CSARRDRQNIQYF. The CDR3 coding sequence is TGCAGTGCCCGCCGGGACAGACAAAACATTCAGTACTTC.